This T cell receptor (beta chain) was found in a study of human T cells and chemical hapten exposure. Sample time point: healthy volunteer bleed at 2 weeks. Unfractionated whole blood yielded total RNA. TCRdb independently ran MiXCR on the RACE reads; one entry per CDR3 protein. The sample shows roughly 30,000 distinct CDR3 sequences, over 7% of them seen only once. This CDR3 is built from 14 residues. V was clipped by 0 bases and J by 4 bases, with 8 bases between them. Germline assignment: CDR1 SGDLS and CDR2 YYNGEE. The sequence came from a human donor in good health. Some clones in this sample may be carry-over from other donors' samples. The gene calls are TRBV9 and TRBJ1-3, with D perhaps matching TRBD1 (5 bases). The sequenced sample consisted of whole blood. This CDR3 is CASSVEAGGNTIYF. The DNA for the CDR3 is TGTGCCAGCAGCGTAGAGGCAGGGGGAAACACCATATATTTT.